The T cell receptor beta chain under discussion was sequenced for a study of cytomegalovirus exposure and HLA in healthy donors. Details on this clone: Its antigen is not known.

Study results and limitations: Presence/absence analyses assumed roughly uniform sequencing depth across donors. Earlier results showed most TCR beta V segments being productive about 87% or about 30% of the time.

PCR primers comprised 60 Vbeta and 13 Jbeta primers. Here immunoSEQ multiplex PCR was the method, and the copy in TCRdb shows in-frame clones only, minus some. Of about 220,000 clones in the sample, about 74% were seen once. V gave up 3 bases and J gave up 4 bases, with 12 bases separating them. The CDR3 spans 14 residues. Germline CDR1 LNHDA, CDR2 SQIVND (reference sequence). The chain combines TRBV19 with TRBJ1-1; D may be TRBD1 (5 bases). The specimen was PBMCs. The source of this sequence is a woman in her twenties or thirties in good health and CMV-seronegative. The CDR3 DNA follows: TGTGCCAGTAGTATCCAGGGATTGGGCACTGAAGCTTTCTTT. Protein: CASSIQGLGTEAFF. The variable domain in full, with the rest retrieved from reference TRBV19 and TRBJ1-1, is DGGITQSPKYLFRKEGQNVTLSCEQNLNHDAMYWYRQDPGQGLRLIYYSQIVNDFQKGDIAEGYSVSREKKESFPLTVTSAQKNPTAFYLCASSIQGLGTEAFFGQGTRLTVV.